This entry lists 4 T cell receptor beta chains sequenced from one sample in a study of cytomegalovirus exposure and HLA in healthy donors (dated by TCRdb to 2016 to 2017). The library was made by the immunoSEQ multiplex PCR assay. Held by TCRdb, this immuneACCESS table contains in-frame sequences only and omits some clones. Under half of the omission traces to an unresolved V gene where checked; the cause of the rest is unknown. Within this sample are around 130,000 clones, with around 92% of them counted one time only. The ten most abundant clones make up approximately 3.3% of the sample. Sequencing was done on a sample of PBMCs. Every receptor here comes from a man aged 25 to 40 in good health and CMV-seronegative.

The rearrangement joins TRBV2 to TRBJ2-7; D is perhaps TRBD1 (5 bases). This CDR3 spans 13 amino acids. Trimming removed 5 bases from V and 0 bases from J, with 8 bases in between. Looked up from germline, CDR1 is SNHLY and CDR2 is FYNNEI. The CDR3 spells CASSRTRSYEQYF. CDR3 DNA: TGTGCCAGCAGTCGGACACGCTCCTACGAGCAGTACTTC.

This chain connects TRBV5-6 to TRBJ1-1; D not certain. CDR3 length equals 12 residues. V was clipped by 2 bases and J by 0 bases, with 2 bases between them. From germline, CDR1 is SGHDT and CDR2 YYEEEE. The CDR3 loop reads CASSFMNTEAFF. The CDR3 region has the DNA TGTGCCAGCAGCTTCATGAACACTGAAGCTTTCTTT.

The genes are TRBV27 and TRBJ1-1, with D possibly TRBD1 on 5 matching bases. This CDR3 has 16 amino acids. The germline V and J ends were trimmed by 1 base and 6 bases, with 18 bases remaining between them. Germline CDR1 is MNHEY and CDR2 is SMNVEV (reference sequence). CDR3 loop: CASSLFAPGGSAEAFF. In DNA, the CDR3 is TGTGCCAGCAGTTTATTTGCCCCCGGGGGGTCGGCTGAAGCTTTCTTT.

The chain employs TRBV6-5 and TRBJ2-1; the match to TRBD2 covers 7 bases. This CDR3 has 16 residues. Germline CDR1 is MNHEY and CDR2 is SVGAGI. Unmatched junction bases numbered 8, after V lost 0 bases and J lost 6 bases. CDR3: CASSYSELASGNEQFF. Written as DNA, the CDR3 is TGTGCCAGCAGTTACTCTGAACTAGCGTCGGGCAATGAGCAGTTCTTC.